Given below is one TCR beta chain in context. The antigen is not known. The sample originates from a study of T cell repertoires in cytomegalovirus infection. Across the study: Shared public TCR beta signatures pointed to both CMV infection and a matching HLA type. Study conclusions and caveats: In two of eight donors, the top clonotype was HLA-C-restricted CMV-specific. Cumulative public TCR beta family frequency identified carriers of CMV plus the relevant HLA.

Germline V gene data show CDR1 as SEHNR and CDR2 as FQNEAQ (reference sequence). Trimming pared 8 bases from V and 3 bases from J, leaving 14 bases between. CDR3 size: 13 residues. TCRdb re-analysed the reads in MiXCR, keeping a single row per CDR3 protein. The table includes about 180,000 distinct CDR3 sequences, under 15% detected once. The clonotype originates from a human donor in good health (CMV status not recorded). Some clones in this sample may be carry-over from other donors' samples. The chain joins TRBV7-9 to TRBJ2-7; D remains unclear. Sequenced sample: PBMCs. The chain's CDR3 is CASCPLYFYEQYF. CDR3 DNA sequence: TGTGCCAGCTGCCCCCTTTATTTCTACGAGCAGTACTTC.